The 27 T cell receptor beta chains listed next were all sequenced from one sample in a study of identical twins (dated by TCRdb to the mid-2010s). The method behind the library was 5' RACE. This sample was sequenced with an Illumina HiSeq 2000. TCRdb applied fastp at Q25 and MiXCR to the public reads, then kept only in-frame beta chains. Rows are combined by CDR3 protein, so each entry shows the most common genes and DNA. The sample profile shows over 550,000 distinct CDR3 sequences; under 8.5% of them were found once. 1.6% of the sample is held by the ten biggest clonotypes. This sample was shared with a second study, whose subject was yellow fever vaccine responses in identical twins.

The sequencing input was PBMCs. The receptors here all came from a woman in her late teens or twenties in good health.

A word on this clonotype: This may be a read error: a much more frequent sequence differs by one nucleotide. This is likely a read error, given that the CDR3 carries no conserved phenylalanine or tryptophan at its end. The gene calls are TRBV29-1 and TRBJ2-3; D assignment may be TRBD1 or TRBD2 (6 bases each). This CDR3 comprises 17 residues. V lost 1 base to trimming and J lost 4 bases, with 21 bases between them. Germline V gives CDR1 SQVTM, CDR2 ANQGSEA. The DNA of the CDR3 is TGCAGCGTTGAAGGACCAGGGGACTTAGAGGGACCAGATACGCAGTATTTA. It codes for CSVEGPGDLEGPDTQYL.

This clonotype was found many times. The chain employs TRBV12-3 or TRBV12-4 and TRBJ2-1; 8 nucleotides match TRBD1. Unmatched junction bases numbered 8, after V lost 8 bases and J lost 8 bases. This CDR3 contains 13 residues. The CDR3: CASEQGAQYEQFF. The CDR3, as DNA: TGTGCCAGCGAGCAGGGGGCGCAGTATGAGCAGTTCTTC.

This clonotype came up many times. This rearrangement joins TRBV27 to TRBJ2-1; 7 bases line up with TRBD2. This CDR3 has 13 amino acids. The germline CDR1 and CDR2 sequences are MNHEY and SMNVEV (reference sequence). The ends lost 6 bases at V and 5 bases at J; junction bases unmatched: 4. CDR3 amino acids: CASSLTSHNEQFF. CDR3 sequence (DNA): TGTGCCAGCAGCCTGACTAGCCACAATGAGCAGTTCTTC.

This clonotype was counted only a few times. The rearrangement links TRBV4-2 to TRBJ2-1; 9 bases map to TRBD2. CDR3 length equals 22 residues. V dropped 4 bases and J dropped 1; count of bases not matched to a gene: 23. Germline lookup yields CDR1 LGHNA and CDR2 YNFKEQ. CDR3 sequence: CASSLEAGRVAGEVRSYNEQFF. The CDR3 DNA is TGTGCCAGCAGCCTCGAAGCCGGAAGAGTAGCGGGAGAAGTGAGGTCCTACAATGAGCAGTTCTTC.

In its sample, this clonotype was seen many times. This sequence joins TRBV18 and TRBJ1-1, with 7 bases identical to TRBD1. V shed 4 bases and J 2 bases; nucleotides not matched to a gene: 4. The CDR3 contains 14 residues. Germline lookup yields CDR1 KGHSH and CDR2 LQKENI. CDR3 nucleotide sequence: TGTGCCAGCTCACGGGACAGAATCAACACTGAAGCTTTCTTT. It is translated as CASSRDRINTEAFF.

The V call is TRBV10-3, the J call TRBJ1-5, with D hard to call. Germline V lookup: CDR1 ENHRY, CDR2 SYGVKD. With 3 bases removed from V and 5 bases from J, the gap between germline ends came to 11 bases. CDR3 length: 14 amino acids. CDR3 sequence reads: CAISESDTYQPQHF. The CDR3 nucleotides are TGTGCCATCAGTGAATCCGACACTTATCAGCCCCAGCATTTT.

The rearrangement links TRBV5-1 to TRBJ2-7, with 9 bases identical to TRBD1. The CDR3 consists of 18 residues. Trimming removed 1 base from V and 2 bases from J; junction bases left unmatched: 13. Germline V gene sequence: CDR1 SGHRS, CDR2 YFSETQ. CDR3 sequence: CASSLHRGPFERTYEQYF. CDR3 nucleotide sequence: TGCGCCAGCAGCTTGCACAGGGGGCCCTTTGAAAGGACCTACGAGCAGTACTTC.

This clonotype was counted only a few times. The rearrangement joins TRBV19 to TRBJ2-1, with 9 positions matching TRBD2. Germline V gene data show CDR1 as LNHDA and CDR2 as SQIVND (reference sequence). J was trimmed by 3 bases and V by 5 bases; bases with no gene match: 5. The CDR3 has 15 amino acids. The CDR3 here is CASSPSSGNYNEQFF. CDR3 in DNA: TGTGCCAGTAGTCCCTCTAGCGGGAACTACAATGAGCAGTTCTTC.

This clonotype was seen repeatedly, ten times or more. V is TRBV10-3 and J is TRBJ2-1, with 11 nucleotides matching TRBD2. The V gene's germline CDR1 is ENHRY and CDR2 SYGVKD. After removal of 3 bases from V and 6 bases from J, the junction contained 4 bases not matched to a gene. The CDR3 runs 15 residues. CDR3 bases: TGTGCCATCAGTGAATCCACTAGCGGGGGCAATGAGCAGTTCTTC. This encodes CAISESTSGGNEQFF.

This clonotype occurred a few times. The V gene is TRBV3-1, the J gene TRBJ1-2; tentative D call: TRBD1 (6 bases). This CDR3 is built from 14 residues. Trimming stripped 4 bases from V and 8 bases from J, with 17 bases between. Germline CDR1 and CDR2: LGHDT and YNNKEL (reference sequence). The CDR3 is CASSPTAQGRGYTF. In nucleotides, the CDR3 is TGTGCCAGCAGCCCGACGGCGCAGGGGAGAGGCTACACCTTC.

This sequence joins TRBV29-1 and TRBJ2-3, with no clear D. Trimming left V 4 bases short and J 6 bases short, with 8 bases between. Germline CDR1 and CDR2: SQVTM and ANQGSEA. The CDR3 runs to 11 residues. DNA for the CDR3: TGCAGCGTTGGGCAATTGGATACGCAGTATTTT. Protein product: CSVGQLDTQYF.

The chain carries TRBV10-3 and TRBJ2-7, with 7 positions matching TRBD2. CDR3 length: 19 residues. In germline, CDR1 is ENHRY, CDR2 SYGVKD. The J segment lost 3 bases and the V segment lost 5 bases, leaving 22 bases of the junction unmatched. CDR3 nucleotides: TGTGCCATCAGTACTTTCCGGTCTCTCCAGCGGGGTGTAAGCTACGAGCAGTACTTC. Its protein is CAISTFRSLQRGVSYEQYF.

In this sample, this clonotype turned up a few times. The V gene is TRBV18, the J gene TRBJ2-3; the match to TRBD2 covers 9 bases. This CDR3 has 16 amino acids. Germline CDR1 reads KGHSH; CDR2 reads LQKENI. J gave up 4 bases and V 2 bases, and 7 bases lay outside the gene matches. CDR3 amino acids: CASSPAELAGPDTQYF. CDR3 in DNA: TGTGCCAGCTCACCAGCTGAGCTAGCGGGGCCAGATACGCAGTATTTT.

This clonotype was observed at least ten times. The chain combines TRBV12-3 or TRBV12-4 with TRBJ1-3; D not resolved. Trimming stripped 4 bases from V and 0 bases from J, with 16 bases between. CDR3 size: 17 residues. CDR3 region: CASSSSPIPPSGNTIYF. CDR3 DNA sequence: TGTGCCAGCAGTTCCAGCCCAATTCCCCCCTCTGGAAACACCATATATTTT.

This clonotype occurred a few times. The chain uses TRBV5-8 and TRBJ2-1, with 8 bases matching TRBD2. The length of the CDR3 is 15 residues. J gave up 7 bases and V 7 bases, and 13 bases lay outside the gene matches. Germline values: CDR1 SGHTS, CDR2 YDEGEE. CDR3 loop: CASGGGLEPWNEQFF. In nucleotides, the CDR3 is TGTGCCAGCGGAGGGGGACTAGAACCTTGGAATGAGCAGTTCTTC. Full variable domain (remainder filled in from reference TRBV5-8 and TRBJ2-1): EAGVTQSPTHLIKTRGQQATLRCSPISGHTSVYWYQQALGLGLQFLLWYDEGEERNRGNFPPRFSGRQFPNYSSELNVNALELEDSALYLCASGGGLEPWNEQFFGPGTRLTVL.

The chain uses TRBV20-1 and TRBJ2-4; 7 positions agree with TRBD2. CDR1 and CDR2 (germline): DFQATT, SNEGSKA (reference sequence). The J segment lost 6 bases and the V segment lost 0 bases, leaving 2 bases of the junction unmatched. The CDR3 runs to 13 residues. The CDR3 spells CSARETSANIQYF. As DNA, the CDR3 is TGCAGTGCTAGAGAAACTAGCGCAAACATTCAGTACTTC.

This sequence joins TRBV20-1 and TRBJ1-5, with TRBD1 matching 8 bases. J gave up 2 bases and V 6 bases, and 9 bases lay outside the gene matches. Germline assignment: CDR1 DFQATT and CDR2 SNEGSKA (reference sequence). The CDR3 contains 15 residues. The CDR3 bases are TGCAGTGCCCGACAGGGGTGGAATGGCAATCAGCCCCAGCATTTT. This gives the protein CSARQGWNGNQPQHF.

This clonotype showed up many times. The chain uses TRBV10-3 and TRBJ2-7; D is perhaps TRBD1 (6 bases). Trimming removed 8 bases at V and 7 bases at J, with 15 bases between. CDR3 size: 12 residues. CDR1 and CDR2 (germline): ENHRY, SYGVKD. CDR3 DNA: TGTGCCATCCGGGACACCATTGGGGAGCAGTACGTC. As protein: CAIRDTIGEQYV.

As concerns this clonotype: A much larger clone is a single base away; this may be a read error. The rearrangement uses TRBV7-6 and TRBJ2-1, with D hard to call. The CDR3 extends over 13 amino acids. Germline V gene lookup returns CDR1 SGHVS and CDR2 FNYEAQ. Between the trimmed V and J ends, which lost 3 bases and 5 bases, there was a span of 8 bases. The CDR3 is CASSFRSDNEQFF. Written as DNA, the CDR3 is TGTGCCAGCAGCTTCCGGTCCGACAATGAGCAGTTCTTC.

This sequence joins TRBV4-1 and TRBJ1-5; D is possibly TRBD1 (5 bases). CDR1 is MGHRA and CDR2 is YSYEKL in the germline V gene. This CDR3 comprises 18 residues. With 0 bases removed from V and 0 bases from J, the gap between germline ends came to 15 bases. In DNA form, the CDR3 reads TGCGCCAGCAGCCAAGACAGGGCAGACTTTTATAGCAATCAGCCCCAGCATTTT. Translated, it gives CASSQDRADFYSNQPQHF.

This clonotype was recorded at least ten times. The V gene is TRBV29-1, the J gene TRBJ2-3, with 8 bases matching TRBD1. V shed 2 bases, J shed 3 bases, and the junction held 10 bases outside the gene matches. From germline, CDR1 is SQVTM and CDR2 ANQGSEA. This CDR3 has 16 amino acids. CDR3 in DNA: TGCAGCGTTGAACTGGCGGACAGGGTTGTGACAGATACGCAGTATTTT. Translating it yields CSVELADRVVTDTQYF.

This clonotype came up many times. V gene TRBV28 combines with J gene TRBJ1-2; D possibly corresponds to TRBD1 (5 bases). In germline, CDR1 is MDHEN, CDR2 SYDVKM. V was shortened by 5 bases and J by 4 bases, with 8 bases between the two germline ends. This CDR3 has 12 amino acids. The CDR3 DNA sequence: TGTGCCAGCAGTCCCGGGGCCTATGGCTACACCTTC. Translating it yields CASSPGAYGYTF.

This chain uses TRBV6-1 with TRBJ2-7; tentative D call: TRBD1 (7 bases). Trimming removed 8 bases from V and 2 bases from J, with 16 bases in between. Germline CDR1 reads MNHNS; CDR2 reads SASEGT. The CDR3 is made up of 14 amino acids. The CDR3 sequence is CASSGQRGAYEQYF. As DNA, the CDR3 is TGTGCCAGCTCGGGACAGAGGGGGGCCTACGAGCAGTACTTC.

This clonotype appeared many times. The rearrangement joins TRBV12-3 or TRBV12-4 to TRBJ1-1; D not resolved. This CDR3 is built from 11 residues. The ends were cut back, 1 base at V and 7 bases at J, with 4 bases in the middle. This CDR3 reads CASSLGREAFF. CDR3 nucleotide sequence: TGTGCCAGCAGTTTAGGGCGTGAAGCTTTCTTT.

Many counts were recorded for this clonotype. The rearrangement joins TRBV20-1 to TRBJ2-5; TRBD1 matches 7 bases. V shed 5 bases and J 1 base; nucleotides not matched to a gene: 7. CDR1 is DFQATT and CDR2 is SNEGSKA in the germline V gene (reference sequence). There are 14 residues in the CDR3. For the CDR3, the DNA is TGCAGTGCTTATGACAGGGAAAGCCAAGAGACCCAGTACTTC. This translates into CSAYDRESQETQYF.

This clonotype was seen a single time. The chain employs TRBV19 and TRBJ1-1; TRBD1 aligns across 10 bases. V was clipped by 7 bases and J by 1 base; unmatched bases: 6. CDR1 LNHDA and CDR2 SQIVND come from the germline V gene (reference sequence). The CDR3 length is 15 residues. The CDR3: CASTRQGAANTEAFF. CDR3 in DNA: TGTGCCAGTACCCGACAGGGGGCGGCGAACACTGAAGCTTTCTTT.

This clonotype was seen only a few times. This chain joins TRBV5-5 and TRBJ2-7; tentatively, D is TRBD2 (6 bases). V gave up 6 bases and J gave up 6 bases, with 22 bases separating them. This CDR3 spans 15 amino acids. Germline V gives CDR1 SGHKS, CDR2 YYEKEE (reference sequence). The DNA for the CDR3 is TGTGCCAGCACCATTGATAGCGGAGGCTTGGGCGAGCAGTACTTC. It encodes CASTIDSGGLGEQYF.